The clone carrying this T cell receptor beta chain appeared once. This specimen belongs to a study of OX40 agonist ivuxolimab in advanced cancers. Germline V gives CDR1 MNHEY, CDR2 SMNVEV (reference sequence). Trimming cost V 6 bases and J 6 bases; bases outside gene matches: 7. The CDR3 has 14 residues. The protocol was immunoSEQ multiplex PCR, while the TCRdb copy is restricted to in-frame clones and leaves out a portion. The repertoire holds around 76,000 clones, with around four fifths as singletons. This TCR derives from an adult with an advanced solid tumor such as melanoma, head and neck, liver or kidney cancer. V and J are TRBV27 and TRBJ2-2; 7 nucleotides agree with TRBD1. The starting material was CD4+ or CD8+ T cells sorted from blood, obtained in a trial of the OX40 agonist ivuxolimab. CDR3 sequence reads: CASRFGQGAGELFF. Here the CDR3 DNA reads TGTGCCAGCAGGTTTGGGCAGGGGGCCGGGGAGCTGTTTTTT.